This T cell receptor (beta chain) is from a study of cytomegalovirus exposure and HLA in healthy donors. In the study overall: Among the 300 to 400 donors who were genotyped, 70% to 90% fell in the genetic ancestry cluster that is associated with self-reported Caucasian donors. Study results and limitations: As a later analysis revealed, the rate of TCR association differed by HLA locus, with DRB1 most and HLA-C fewest. Analyzed later, most CMV-associated TCR beta chains appeared HLA-restricted. The likely explanation for a cluster of highly shared sequence variants was sequencing artifact.

This clone has a handful of counts. Its antigen remains unknown. Per the germline V gene, CDR1 is LNHDA and CDR2 is SQIVND (reference sequence). V was shortened by 5 bases and J by 3 bases, with 4 bases between the two germline ends. The CDR3 extends over 11 amino acids. PCR amplification relied on 60 Vbeta primers (plus 13 Jbeta primers). Profiled with immunoSEQ multiplex PCR; TCRdb holds only in-frame clones, not every one. Among about 110,000 clones listed, around 72% were seen once. The rearrangement uses TRBV19 and TRBJ1-1; D not resolved. Sequenced: PBMCs. The clonotype comes from a man in his thirties or forties in good health and CMV-seronegative. The DNA for the CDR3 is TGTGCCAGTAGTCTTGACACTGAAGCTTTCTTT. As protein: CASSLDTEAFF.